This T cell receptor (beta chain) was sequenced in a study of cytomegalovirus exposure and HLA in healthy donors. Points from the study as a whole: A list of roughly 160 TCR beta chains associated with cytomegalovirus was given. Most subjects had HLA-A and HLA-B alleles reportedly predicted accurately by TCR beta sequences.

60 Vbeta and 13 Jbeta primers were used in PCR. Data came from immunoSEQ multiplex PCR; TCRdb stores just in-frame clones and leaves some out. The data show under 150,000 clones, with 81% seen just once and less than 0.75% held by the top ten. Remarks on this clone: What it binds is unknown.

CDR1 is SGDLS and CDR2 is YYNGEE in the germline V gene. The CDR3 runs to 14 residues. Trimming pared 4 bases from V and 2 bases from J, leaving 12 bases between. Sequenced: PBMCs. The chain links TRBV9 to TRBJ1-1, with D unresolved. The TCR originated in a young man in good health and CMV-seronegative. The CDR3 here is CASSPRSFNTEAFF. The CDR3 bases are TGTGCCAGCAGCCCTCGTAGTTTCAACACTGAAGCTTTCTTT.